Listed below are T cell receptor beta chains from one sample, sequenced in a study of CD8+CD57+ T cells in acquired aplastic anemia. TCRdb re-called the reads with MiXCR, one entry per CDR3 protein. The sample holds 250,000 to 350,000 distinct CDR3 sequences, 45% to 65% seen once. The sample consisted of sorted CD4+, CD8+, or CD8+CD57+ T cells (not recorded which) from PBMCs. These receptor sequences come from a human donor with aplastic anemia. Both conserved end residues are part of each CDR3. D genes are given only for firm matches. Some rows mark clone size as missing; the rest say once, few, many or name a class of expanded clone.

TGTGCCAGCAGCTGGCGCCAAGCGCGGGATTTGTTCTTC	CASSWRQARDLFF	.	once	TRBV7-2	TRBJ2-1
TGTGCCAGCAGCTTAGGCTATAACAATGAGCAGTACTTC	CASSLGYNNEQYF	.	.	TRBV7-9	TRBJ2-7
TGTGCCAGCAGGATAGCGGGGCGGGCGCGAGAAAAACTGTTTTTT	CASRIAGRAREKLFF	.	.	TRBV27	TRBJ1-4
TGCAGTGCTACCGGGGGGGGGGGCCCAAATGAGCAGTTCTTC	CSATGGGGPNEQFF	TRBD2	.	TRBV20-1	TRBJ2-1
TGTGCCAGCAGTTCGTATTCCAATCAGCCCCAGCATTTT	CASSSYSNQPQHF	.	once	TRBV12-3/TRBV12-4	TRBJ1-5
TGTGCCACCAGCAGTGGCTTAGGGACCATATATTTT	CATSSGLGTIYF	.	.	TRBV15	TRBJ1-3
TGTGCCACCAGTGAGGCTCAGGGCCGCTACAATGAGCAGTTCTTC	CATSEAQGRYNEQFF	.	.	TRBV24-1	TRBJ2-1
TGTGCCAGCAGTGAAGGGCTAGCGGGCACCCGAGATACGCAGTATTTT	CASSEGLAGTRDTQYF	TRBD2	many	TRBV2	TRBJ2-3
TGTGCCAGCAGCGTCACAGGGAGGGAGACCCAGTACTTC	CASSVTGRETQYF	.	.	TRBV9	TRBJ2-5
TGCAGTGCTAGAGATCGAGCGGAAAGCACAGATACGCAGTATTTT	CSARDRAESTDTQYF	.	.	TRBV20-1	TRBJ2-3
TGTGCCAGTAGGATACAGGGTCTCGATCGCTATGGCTACACCTTC	CASRIQGLDRYGYTF	.	many	TRBV19	TRBJ1-2
TGTGCCAGCGGGGGGTATGAGCAGTTCTTC	CASGGYEQFF	.	few	TRBV2	TRBJ2-1
TGTGCCAGCACCTCCCGAAGCGGAAGCACCGGGGAGCTGTTTTTT	CASTSRSGSTGELFF	.	.	TRBV7-8	TRBJ2-2
TGTGCCAGCAGTGACCTAGCCGGGGAGCTGTTTTTT	CASSDLAGELFF	.	.	TRBV6-4	TRBJ2-2
TGTGCCAGCAGCTTAGCTCCAGGACAGGGTCAAGAAAAACTGTTTTTT	CASSLAPGQGQEKLFF	TRBD1	.	TRBV7-8	TRBJ1-4
TGTGCCAGCAGCTCGGGACTAGCGGGAGTCGATGAGCAGTTCTTC	CASSSGLAGVDEQFF	TRBD2	many	TRBV11-3	TRBJ2-1
TGCGCCAGCGCCGGGACTATAGGGACTGAAGCTTTCTTT	CASAGTIGTEAFF	.	.	TRBV5-1	TRBJ1-1
TGTGCCAGTAGTATAGTACAGGAGTGGGGCTACACCTTC	CASSIVQEWGYTF	.	.	TRBV19	TRBJ1-2
TGTGCCAGCTCACCAGGGGTTCCCACTGAAGCTTTCTTT	CASSPGVPTEAFF	.	few	TRBV18	TRBJ1-1
TGTGCCAGCAGAGGACAGTCGATCTATTACGAGCAGTACTTC	CASRGQSIYYEQYF	.	many	TRBV5-6	TRBJ2-7
TGCAGTGTCCCGACAGGGGGTTTAGGCGAGCAGTACTTC	CSVPTGGLGEQYF	TRBD1	.	TRBV20-1	TRBJ2-7
TGCAGTGCTGTCAAAGGGGACAGCAATCAGCCCCAGCATTTT	CSAVKGDSNQPQHF	.	many	TRBV20-1	TRBJ1-5
TGTGCCAGCAGCGTGGGACTCTCCCCCTACGAGCAGTACTTC	CASSVGLSPYEQYF	.	.	TRBV2	TRBJ2-7
TGTGCCAGCAGTGGGCGGACAGTCGGGGGCTCCTACGAGCAGTACTTC	CASSGRTVGGSYEQYF	.	.	TRBV25-1	TRBJ2-7
TGTGCCAGCAGTTTATCCGGGACACCGGGATTTTACGAGCAGTACTTC	CASSLSGTPGFYEQYF	.	many	TRBV27	TRBJ2-7
TGCGCCAGCAGAGCGGGAGGGCCGGGCTACGAGCAGTACTTC	CASRAGGPGYEQYF	TRBD2	.	TRBV5-1	TRBJ2-7
TGTGCCAGCTCACCCACAGGGACTTCTGGAAACACCATATATTTT	CASSPTGTSGNTIYF	.	.	TRBV18	TRBJ1-3
TGTGCCACCAGTGATATAACTAGCGGGAGGAGGACCGGGGAGCTGTTTTTT	CATSDITSGRRTGELFF	TRBD2	.	TRBV24-1	TRBJ2-2
TGTGCCAGCAGGGCAGGGGGGAACATAAACATTCAGTACTTC	CASRAGGNINIQYF	.	many	TRBV28	TRBJ2-4
TGTGCCAGTACGCAGGGAGGTAGGGAGACCCAGTACTTC	CASTQGGRETQYF	.	many	TRBV19	TRBJ2-5
TGCAGCGTTGTTAGTAGCGGGGTGAACACCGGGGAGCTGTTTTTT	CSVVSSGVNTGELFF	TRBD2	many	TRBV29-1	TRBJ2-2